The sequence of this TCR beta chain was determined in a study of control samples from healthy donors and cancer patients. Germline lookup yields CDR1 MNHEY and CDR2 SVGEGT. With 2 bases removed from V and 2 bases from J, the gap between germline ends came to 15 bases. This CDR3 contains 16 residues. Here immunoSEQ multiplex PCR was the method, and the copy in TCRdb shows in-frame clones only, minus some. The data contain some 150,000 clones, 93% of them singletons. The sequence was obtained from a man aged 50 to 60 in good health. The rearrangement links TRBV6-2 or TRBV6-3 to TRBJ1-2; TRBD1 might be the D (5 bases). Sequencing was performed on blood. CDR3 sequence reads: CASSYPGRRGNYGYTF. In nucleotides, the CDR3 is TGTGCCAGCAGTTACCCCGGACGGCGGGGGAACTATGGCTACACCTTC.